The following is a TCR beta chain sequence with its context. These data are taken from a study of T cells in tuberculosis. Profiling relied on immunoSEQ multiplex PCR, and the TCRdb table lists in-frame clones only, not all of them. There are more than 45,000 clones in the sample; roughly 88% occur only once, and just over 20% lies in the top ten. Trimming cost V 0 bases and J 5 bases; bases outside gene matches: 5. This CDR3 has 15 amino acids. Looked up from germline, CDR1 is SGHNT and CDR2 is YYREEE (reference sequence). Sorting used thawed, overnight-rested PBMC stained with anti-CD3, a viability dye and GMM-loaded CD1B tetramer. C32 glucose monomycolate from Rhodococcus equi was loaded onto the CD1B tetramers.

This TCR was sampled from an adult woman with latent tuberculosis. The source material was CD1b-GMM tetramer-negative cells sorted from PBMCs. The chain employs TRBV5-4 and TRBJ2-3, with TRBD1 matching 8 bases. CDR3 residues: CASSLEGTGEDTQYF. CDR3 bases: TGTGCCAGCAGCTTGGAGGGGACAGGAGAAGATACGCAGTATTTT.